Following are 9 T cell receptor beta chains from one sample sequenced in a study of T cell responses to AZD1222 COVID-19 vaccine. Sequencing was performed with immunoSEQ multiplex PCR; in TCRdb, only in-frame clones are kept and a portion is missing. The table has 95,000 to 100,000 clones, 87% seen once. The input for sequencing was peripheral blood, taken on day 0 of AZD1222 vaccination. These receptors were collected from an adult in good health.

The V gene is TRBV18, the J gene TRBJ2-1, with 12 bases matching TRBD2. Germline assignment: CDR1 KGHSH and CDR2 LQKENI. The length of the CDR3 is 15 residues. Trimming at V came to 3 bases and at J to 6 bases, leaving 3 bases not matched to a gene. CDR3: CASSPGLAGRNEQFF. CDR3 bases: TGTGCCAGCTCACCGGGACTAGCGGGCCGCAATGAGCAGTTCTTC.

CDR3 sequence reads: CASSYRVAGANVLTF. For the CDR3, the DNA is TGTGCCAGCAGCTACAGGGTAGCCGGGGCCAACGTCCTGACTTTC. This rearrangement joins TRBV11-2 to TRBJ2-6; possible D gene TRBD1, 6 bases. This CDR3 is built from 15 residues. The ends were cut back, 4 bases at V and 4 bases at J, with 11 bases in the middle. Germline assignment: CDR1 SGHAT and CDR2 FQNNGV.

The rearrangement joins TRBV5-4 to TRBJ2-1, with TRBD1 matching over 7 bases. Germline trimming cut 0 bases from V and 4 bases from J; bases unmatched to any gene: 4. The CDR3 length is 15 residues. The V gene's germline CDR1 is SGHNT and CDR2 YYREEE (reference sequence). The CDR3 sequence: CASSLDGQAYNEQFF. The CDR3 DNA is TGTGCCAGCAGCTTGGATGGACAGGCGTACAATGAGCAGTTCTTC.

The chain carries TRBV7-2 and TRBJ1-3, with D perhaps matching TRBD1 (5 bases). This CDR3 has 15 residues. Trimming removed 3 bases from V and 0 bases from J, with 9 bases in between. Germline-derived CDR1 and CDR2 are SGHTA and FQGNSA. The chain's CDR3 is CASSLGLTSGNTIYF. CDR3 in DNA: TGTGCCAGCAGCTTGGGACTGACCTCTGGAAACACCATATATTTT.

The chain has TRBV5-1 and TRBJ2-1; 9 bases map to TRBD2. Germline V lookup: CDR1 SGHRS, CDR2 YFSETQ. The CDR3 runs 16 residues. V shed 0 bases, J shed 6 bases, and the junction held 7 bases outside the gene matches. The CDR3 DNA follows: TGCGCCAGCAGCTTGGAGTCCAGCGGGGGGATCAATGAGCAGTTCTTC. This gives the protein CASSLESSGGINEQFF.

The V gene is TRBV28, the J gene TRBJ1-2; possibly TRBD1 for D (6 bases). The V and J ends lost 7 bases and 6 bases respectively, with 21 bases between them. This CDR3 contains 15 residues. Germline assignment: CDR1 MDHEN and CDR2 SYDVKM. The CDR3 region has the DNA TGTGCCAGCACCCCGGGTGGGGGGCGCCTTGATGGCTACACCTTC. This translates into CASTPGGGRLDGYTF.

The chain combines TRBV7-8 with TRBJ2-7; 9 nucleotides line up with TRBD1. J lost 3 bases, V lost 6 bases, and 12 bases had no gene match. CDR1 and CDR2 from the germline V gene are SGHVS and FQNEAQ. The CDR3 runs 16 residues. The CDR3 loop reads CASRISETGGGYEQYF. In nucleotides, the CDR3 is TGTGCCAGCAGGATATCGGAAACAGGGGGCGGCTACGAGCAGTACTTC.

V is TRBV5-1 and J is TRBJ1-5; possible D gene TRBD1, 5 bases. The germline V gene has CDR1 SGHRS and CDR2 YFSETQ. The length of the CDR3 is 15 residues. Trimming removed 0 bases from V and 3 bases from J, with 10 bases in between. The CDR3 spells CASSLAGVDNQPQHF. CDR3 DNA sequence: TGCGCCAGCAGCTTGGCGGGGGTTGACAATCAGCCCCAGCATTTT.

This clone was recorded only once. The rearrangement joins TRBV27 to TRBJ1-1; TRBD1 might be the D (5 bases). CDR3 length: 13 amino acids. Germline V lookup: CDR1 MNHEY, CDR2 SMNVEV (reference sequence). V was pared by 6 bases and J by 1 base, with 9 bases between. The CDR3 loop reads CASRTGENTEAFF. The DNA for the CDR3 is TGTGCCAGCAGGACGGGGGAGAACACTGAAGCTTTCTTT.